A single sample gave rise to the 15 T cell receptor beta chains below, sequenced in a study of identical twins. TCRdb recomputed calls from the 5' RACE reads with MiXCR, one row per CDR3 protein. The table lists around 1.7 million distinct CDR3 sequences, roughly a third of them singletons. Sequencing was carried out using cord blood. These receptors were taken from a newborn girl in good health.

V gene TRBV5-1 combines with J gene TRBJ2-1, with 9 bases matching TRBD2. The CDR3 length is 16 residues. Trimming removed 0 bases from V and 4 bases from J; junction bases left unmatched: 5. Germline CDR1 and CDR2: SGHRS and YFSETQ. The CDR3 coding sequence is TGCGCCAGCAGCTTGGCCGTGCTAGCGGGGTACAATGAGCAGTTCTTC. Its translation: CASSLAVLAGYNEQFF.

The table lists this clonotype with a few counts. V and J are TRBV6-1 and TRBJ1-5, with TRBD1 matching over 8 bases. The germline V gene has CDR1 MNHNS and CDR2 SASEGT. The CDR3 is 15 amino acids. After removal of 2 bases from V and 6 bases from J, the junction contained 6 bases not matched to a gene. CDR3 loop: CASSENRGKTQPQHF. The CDR3 nucleotides are TGTGCCAGCAGTGAAAACAGGGGGAAGACTCAGCCCCAGCATTTT.

The chain combines TRBV3-1 with TRBJ2-3; D uncertain. Per the germline V gene, CDR1 is LGHDT and CDR2 is YNNKEL (reference sequence). This CDR3 contains 14 residues. V was shortened by 1 base and J by 8 bases, with 13 bases between the two germline ends. CDR3 in amino acids: CASSQAGDVATQYF. CDR3 bases: TGTGCCAGCAGCCAAGCAGGCGACGTAGCTACGCAGTATTTT.

The chain employs TRBV25-1 and TRBJ2-3; no definite D call. The CDR3 consists of 15 residues. The V gene lost 4 bases and the J gene lost 2 bases, with 13 bases spanning the gap. Germline V gene lookup returns CDR1 MGHDK and CDR2 SYGVNS. CDR3 region: CASSAWGGNTDTQYF. CDR3 sequence (DNA): TGTGCCAGCAGTGCTTGGGGTGGGAACACAGATACGCAGTATTTT.

With regard to this clonotype: At one end the junction does not follow the germline gene, possibly because of a read error. The chain has TRBV27 and TRBJ2-3, with D possibly matching TRBD1 (6 bases). Per germline, CDR1 MNHEY and CDR2 SMNVEV (reference sequence). CDR3 length: 14 amino acids. This CDR3 is CASILLRQGDTQYF. CDR3 in DNA: TGTGCCAGCATTTTACTCCGCCAGGGGGATACGCAGTATTTT.

The chain has TRBV20-1 and TRBJ2-7, with D perhaps being TRBD1 or TRBD2 (5 bases each). The V and J ends lost 5 bases and 4 bases respectively, with 18 bases between them. This CDR3 is built from 14 residues. Germline CDR1 reads DFQATT; CDR2 reads SNEGSKA (reference sequence). The CDR3 bases are TGCAGTGCTTCCGGGACCTCGCCGGGGTACGAGCAGTACTTC. Its protein is CSASGTSPGYEQYF.

The V gene is TRBV20-1, the J gene TRBJ1-1; 7 bases are shared with TRBD1. The germline V gene has CDR1 DFQATT and CDR2 SNEGSKA (reference sequence). The CDR3 runs 14 residues. Trimming cost V 5 bases and J 1 base; bases outside gene matches: 7. The CDR3 region is CSASQDRENTEAFF. The DNA of the CDR3 is TGCAGTGCTTCCCAAGACAGGGAGAACACTGAAGCTTTCTTT.

The rearrangement links TRBV20-1 to TRBJ1-5, with TRBD1 identical over 11 bases. The trim removed 3 bases at V and 8 bases at J, leaving 9 bases unmatched. The CDR3 contains 15 residues. The germline V gene has CDR1 DFQATT and CDR2 SNEGSKA (reference sequence). Written as DNA, the CDR3 is TGCAGTGCTAGTTACGGGACAGGGGGTAGAGAGCCCCAGCATTTT. Protein product: CSASYGTGGREPQHF.

The chain links TRBV6-2 or TRBV6-3 to TRBJ2-5, with 13 bases that match TRBD2. The CDR3 spans 16 residues. Unmatched junction bases numbered 14, after V lost 5 bases and J lost 11 bases. Per germline, CDR1 MNHEY and CDR2 SVGEGT. The CDR3 DNA is TGTGCCAGCAGTCCCCTACTAGCGGGGGGGCGCAATGAGCAGTACTTC. Translation: CASSPLLAGGRNEQYF.

The chain combines TRBV3-1 with TRBJ1-3; D call uncertain. Germline V CDR1 and CDR2: LGHDT, YNNKEL (reference sequence). This CDR3 has 16 residues. With 1 base removed from V and 4 bases from J, the gap between germline ends came to 14 bases. In DNA, the CDR3 is TGTGCCAGCAGCCAAGGACCCCCGGCGGTCGGAAACACCATATATTTT. It yields the protein CASSQGPPAVGNTIYF. The full variable domain, with the rest looked up from reference TRBV3-1 and TRBJ1-3, is DTAVSQTPKYLVTQMGNDKSIKCEQNLGHDTMYWYKQDSKKFLKIMFSYNNKELIINETVPNRFSPKSPDKAHLNLHINSLELGDSAVYFCASSQGPPAVGNTIYFGEGSWLTVV.

This clonotype was counted at least ten times. The chain links TRBV29-1 to TRBJ1-2, with D perhaps matching TRBD1 (5 bases). CDR1 is SQVTM, CDR2 ANQGSEA, per germline. V lost 2 bases and J 1 base, leaving 11 bases between the germline ends. CDR3 length: 14 residues. CDR3 sequence (DNA): TGCAGCGTTGAAACGGGGGACCTTAACTATGGCTACACCTTC. The encoded protein is CSVETGDLNYGYTF.

The chain combines TRBV11-1 with TRBJ2-1, with 13 bases lining up with TRBD2. This CDR3 contains 21 residues. V lost 2 bases and J lost 0; bases outside the gene matches: 13. Germline CDR1 SGHAT, CDR2 FQDESV (reference sequence). CDR3 residues: CASSLSFATSGRRLSYNEQFF. The DNA for the CDR3 is TGTGCCAGCAGCTTATCTTTCGCGACTAGCGGGAGGCGGCTCTCCTACAATGAGCAGTTCTTC.

This clonotype was seen a few times. The chain recombines TRBV25-1 with TRBJ1-6, with D perhaps matching TRBD1 (6 bases). The ends were cut back, 5 bases at V and 8 bases at J, with 16 bases in the middle. CDR3 length: 15 amino acids. Looked up from germline, CDR1 is MGHDK and CDR2 is SYGVNS. CDR3: CASSPPQGGYSPLHF. The DNA of the CDR3 is TGTGCCAGCAGTCCCCCACAGGGAGGATATTCACCCCTCCACTTT.

This clonotype appeared a few times. This chain links TRBV28 with TRBJ2-7; no definite D call. CDR1 and CDR2 (germline): MDHEN, SYDVKM. V lost 7 bases, J lost 5 bases, and 15 bases lay in between. This CDR3 has 13 residues. CDR3 residues: CASNGVNSNEQYF. CDR3 coding DNA: TGTGCCAGCAATGGGGTCAATTCCAACGAGCAGTACTTC.

This clonotype was detected only a few times. CDR3 sequence reads: CASSPPNRGTEAFF. As DNA, the CDR3 is TGTGCCAGCAGCCCCCCGAACAGGGGCACTGAAGCTTTCTTT. This sequence joins TRBV11-1 and TRBJ1-1; 7 nucleotides line up with TRBD1. The germline CDR1 and CDR2 sequences are SGHAT and FQDESV (reference sequence). The CDR3 runs 14 residues. V trimming: 5 bases; J trimming: 4 bases; junction bases outside the gene matches: 7. The full variable domain, completed using reference TRBV11-1 and TRBJ1-1, is EAEVAQSPRYKITEKSQAVAFWCDPISGHATLYWYRQILGQGPELLVQFQDESVVDDSQLPKDRFSAERLKGVDSTLKIQPAELGDSAMYLCASSPPNRGTEAFFGQGTRLTVV.